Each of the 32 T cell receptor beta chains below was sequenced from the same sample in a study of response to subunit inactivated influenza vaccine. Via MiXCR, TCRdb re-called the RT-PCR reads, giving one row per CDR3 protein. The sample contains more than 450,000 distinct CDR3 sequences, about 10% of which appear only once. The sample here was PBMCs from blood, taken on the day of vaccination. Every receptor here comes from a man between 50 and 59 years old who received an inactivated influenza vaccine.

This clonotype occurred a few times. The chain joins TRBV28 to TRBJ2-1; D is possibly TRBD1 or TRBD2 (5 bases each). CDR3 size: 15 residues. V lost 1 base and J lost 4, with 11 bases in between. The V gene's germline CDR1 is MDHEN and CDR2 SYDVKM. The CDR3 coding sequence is TGTGCCAGCAGTTTATCAGGGAGCAAATACAATGAGCAGTTCTTC. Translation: CASSLSGSKYNEQFF.

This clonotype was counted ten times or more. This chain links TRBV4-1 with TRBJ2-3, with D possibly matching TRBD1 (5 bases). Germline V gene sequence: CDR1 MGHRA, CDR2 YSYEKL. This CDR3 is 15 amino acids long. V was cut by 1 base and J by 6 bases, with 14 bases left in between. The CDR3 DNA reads TGCGCCAGCAGCCAAGGTTCTGTCGCAGGGGATACGCAGTATTTT. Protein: CASSQGSVAGDTQYF.

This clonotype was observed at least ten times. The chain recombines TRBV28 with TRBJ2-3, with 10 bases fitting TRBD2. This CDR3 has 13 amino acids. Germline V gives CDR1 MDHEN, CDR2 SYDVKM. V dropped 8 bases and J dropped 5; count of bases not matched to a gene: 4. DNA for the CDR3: TGTGCCAGCTGGGGACTAGCGCAAGATACGCAGTATTTT. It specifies CASWGLAQDTQYF.

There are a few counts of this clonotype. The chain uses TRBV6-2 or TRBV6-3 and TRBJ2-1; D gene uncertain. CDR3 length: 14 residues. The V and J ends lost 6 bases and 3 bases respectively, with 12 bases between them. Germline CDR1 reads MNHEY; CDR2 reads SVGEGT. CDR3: CASRVETGYNEQFF. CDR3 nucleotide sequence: TGTGCCAGCAGAGTAGAAACGGGCTACAATGAGCAGTTCTTC.

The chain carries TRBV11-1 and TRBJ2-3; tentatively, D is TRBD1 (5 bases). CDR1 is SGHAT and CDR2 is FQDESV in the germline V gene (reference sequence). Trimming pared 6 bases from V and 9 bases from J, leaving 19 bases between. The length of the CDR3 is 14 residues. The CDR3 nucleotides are TGTGCCAGCAGTCCAGACCCAATTTCAGGGACGCAGTATTTT. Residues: CASSPDPISGTQYF.

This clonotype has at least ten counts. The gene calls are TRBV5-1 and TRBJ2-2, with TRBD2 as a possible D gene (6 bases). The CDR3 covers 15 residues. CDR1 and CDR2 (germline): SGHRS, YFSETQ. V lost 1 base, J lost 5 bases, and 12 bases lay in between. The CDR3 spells CASSLNAGKTGELFF. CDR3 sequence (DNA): TGCGCCAGCAGCTTGAATGCGGGAAAAACCGGGGAGCTGTTTTTT.

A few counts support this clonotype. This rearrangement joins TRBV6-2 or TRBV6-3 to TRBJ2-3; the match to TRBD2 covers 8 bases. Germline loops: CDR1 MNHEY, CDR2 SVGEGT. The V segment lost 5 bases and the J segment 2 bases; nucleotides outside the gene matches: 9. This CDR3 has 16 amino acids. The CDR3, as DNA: TGTGCCAGCAGTCGGTTAGCGGGGAGTAACACAGATACGCAGTATTTT. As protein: CASSRLAGSNTDTQYF.

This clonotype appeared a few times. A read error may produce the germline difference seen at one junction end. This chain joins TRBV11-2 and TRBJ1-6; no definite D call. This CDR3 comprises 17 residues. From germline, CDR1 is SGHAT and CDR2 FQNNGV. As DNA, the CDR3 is TGTGCCAGCAGCTTCGATACAATCAGCTCCTATAATTCACCCCTCCATTTT. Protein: CASSFDTISSYNSPLHF.

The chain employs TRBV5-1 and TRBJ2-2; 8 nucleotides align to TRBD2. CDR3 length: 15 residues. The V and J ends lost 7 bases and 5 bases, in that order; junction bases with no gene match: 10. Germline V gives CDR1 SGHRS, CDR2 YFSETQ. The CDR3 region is CASSGRAPRTGELFF. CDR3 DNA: TGCGCCAGCTCCGGGAGGGCCCCTAGAACCGGGGAGCTGTTTTTT.

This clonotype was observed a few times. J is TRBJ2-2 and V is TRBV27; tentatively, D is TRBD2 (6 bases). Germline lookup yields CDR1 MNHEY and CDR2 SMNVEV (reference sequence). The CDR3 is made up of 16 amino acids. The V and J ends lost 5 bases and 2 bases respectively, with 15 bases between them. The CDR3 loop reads CASSNPLASNTGELFF. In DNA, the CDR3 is TGTGCCAGCAGTAACCCACTAGCCAGTAACACCGGGGAGCTGTTTTTT.

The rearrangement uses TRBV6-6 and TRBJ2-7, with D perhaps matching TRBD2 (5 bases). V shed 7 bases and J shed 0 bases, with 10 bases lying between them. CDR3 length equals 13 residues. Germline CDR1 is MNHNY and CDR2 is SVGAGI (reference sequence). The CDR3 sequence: CASTWAGSYEQYF. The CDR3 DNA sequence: TGTGCCAGCACCTGGGCGGGCTCCTACGAGCAGTACTTC.

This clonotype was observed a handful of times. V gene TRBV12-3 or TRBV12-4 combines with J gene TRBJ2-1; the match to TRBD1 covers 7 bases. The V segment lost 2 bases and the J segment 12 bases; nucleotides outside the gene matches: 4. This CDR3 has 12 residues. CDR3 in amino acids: CASSLTRGWQFF. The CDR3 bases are TGTGCCAGCAGTTTAACCAGGGGGTGGCAGTTCTTC.

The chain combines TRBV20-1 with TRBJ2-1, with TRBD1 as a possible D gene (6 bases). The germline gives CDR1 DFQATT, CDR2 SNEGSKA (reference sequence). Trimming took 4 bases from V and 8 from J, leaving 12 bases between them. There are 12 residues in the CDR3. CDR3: CSATPRGHEQFF. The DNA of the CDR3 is TGCAGTGCTACCCCCAGGGGTCATGAGCAGTTCTTC.

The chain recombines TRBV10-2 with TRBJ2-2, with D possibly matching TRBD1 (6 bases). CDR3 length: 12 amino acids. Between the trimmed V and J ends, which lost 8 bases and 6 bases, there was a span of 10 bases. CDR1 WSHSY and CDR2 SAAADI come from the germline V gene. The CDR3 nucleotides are TGCGCCAGCGGGCAGGGGCCCGGGGAGCTGTTTTTT. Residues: CASGQGPGELFF.

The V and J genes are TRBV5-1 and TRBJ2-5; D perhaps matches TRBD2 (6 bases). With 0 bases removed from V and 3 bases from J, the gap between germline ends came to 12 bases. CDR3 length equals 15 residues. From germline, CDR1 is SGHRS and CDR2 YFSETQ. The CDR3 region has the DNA TGCGCCAGCAGCTTGGGTGCTAGCGTGAAAGAGACCCAGTACTTC. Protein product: CASSLGASVKETQYF. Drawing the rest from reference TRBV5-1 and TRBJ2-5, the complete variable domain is KAGVTQTPRYLIKTRGQQVTLSCSPISGHRSVSWYQQTPGQGLQFLFEYFSETQRNKGNFPGRFSGRQFSNSRSEMNVSTLELGDSALYLCASSLGASVKETQYFGPGTRLLVL.

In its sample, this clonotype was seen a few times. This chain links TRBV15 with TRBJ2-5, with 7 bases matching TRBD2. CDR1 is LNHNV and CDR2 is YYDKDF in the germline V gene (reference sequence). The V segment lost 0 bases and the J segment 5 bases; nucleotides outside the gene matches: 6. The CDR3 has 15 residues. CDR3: CATSRDRGVGETQYF. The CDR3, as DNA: TGTGCCACCAGCAGAGATCGGGGGGTCGGGGAGACCCAGTACTTC.

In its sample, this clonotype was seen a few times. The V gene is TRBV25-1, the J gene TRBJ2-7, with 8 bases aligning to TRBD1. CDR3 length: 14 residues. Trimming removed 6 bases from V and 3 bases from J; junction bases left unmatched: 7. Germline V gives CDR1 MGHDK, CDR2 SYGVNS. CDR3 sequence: CASRTTGVFYEQYF. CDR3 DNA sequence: TGTGCCAGCAGGACGACAGGGGTATTCTACGAGCAGTACTTC.

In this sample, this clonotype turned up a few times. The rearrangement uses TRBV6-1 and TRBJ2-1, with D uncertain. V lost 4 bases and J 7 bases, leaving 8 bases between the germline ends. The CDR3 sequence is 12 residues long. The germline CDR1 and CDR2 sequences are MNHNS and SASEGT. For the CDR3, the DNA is TGTGCCAGCAGTGCGATCTGGAATGAGCAGTTCTTC. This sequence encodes CASSAIWNEQFF.

The CDR3 loop is CASSYGDRNTEAFF. The CDR3 region has the DNA TGTGCCAGCAGTTACGGCGACAGAAACACTGAAGCTTTCTTT. The chain has TRBV6-5 and TRBJ1-1, with a weak D call TRBD1 (5 bases). With 2 bases removed from V and 2 bases from J, the gap between germline ends came to 9 bases. This CDR3 has 14 residues. Germline CDR1 reads MNHEY; CDR2 reads SVGAGI.

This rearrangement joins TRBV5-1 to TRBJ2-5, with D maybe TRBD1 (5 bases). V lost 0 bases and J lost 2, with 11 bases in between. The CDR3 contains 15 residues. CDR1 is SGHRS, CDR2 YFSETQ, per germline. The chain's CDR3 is CASSLARVPQETQYF. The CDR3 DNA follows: TGCGCCAGCAGCTTGGCCAGGGTACCTCAAGAGACCCAGTACTTC. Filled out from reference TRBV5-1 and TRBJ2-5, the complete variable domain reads KAGVTQTPRYLIKTRGQQVTLSCSPISGHRSVSWYQQTPGQGLQFLFEYFSETQRNKGNFPGRFSGRQFSNSRSEMNVSTLELGDSALYLCASSLARVPQETQYFGPGTRLLVL.

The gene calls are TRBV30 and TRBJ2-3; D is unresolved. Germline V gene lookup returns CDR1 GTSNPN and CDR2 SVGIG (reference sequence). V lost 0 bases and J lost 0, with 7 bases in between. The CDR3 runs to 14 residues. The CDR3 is CAWSVSRSTDTQYF. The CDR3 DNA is TGTGCCTGGAGTGTCTCGAGGAGCACAGATACGCAGTATTTT.

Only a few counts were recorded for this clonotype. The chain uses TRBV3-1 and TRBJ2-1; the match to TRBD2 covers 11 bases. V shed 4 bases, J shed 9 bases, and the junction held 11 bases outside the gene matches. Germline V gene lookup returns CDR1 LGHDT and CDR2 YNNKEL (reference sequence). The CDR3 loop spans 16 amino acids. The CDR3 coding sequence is TGTGCCAGCAGCCTTCGGACTAGCGGGCCTCACGGTGAGCAGTTCTTC. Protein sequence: CASSLRTSGPHGEQFF.

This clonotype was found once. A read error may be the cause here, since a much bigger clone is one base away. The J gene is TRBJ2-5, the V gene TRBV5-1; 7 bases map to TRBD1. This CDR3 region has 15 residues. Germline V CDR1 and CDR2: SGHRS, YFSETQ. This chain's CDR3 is CARSYYGTVEETQYF. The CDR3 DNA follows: TGCGCCAGAAGCTACTACGGGACAGTAGAAGAGACCCAGTACTTC.

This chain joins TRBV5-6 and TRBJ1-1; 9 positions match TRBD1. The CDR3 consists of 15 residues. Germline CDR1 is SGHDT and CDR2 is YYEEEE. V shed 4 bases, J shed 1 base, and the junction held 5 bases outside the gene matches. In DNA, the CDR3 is TGTGCCAGCAGCATTGGACAGGGGAGGAACACTGAAGCTTTCTTT. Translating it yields CASSIGQGRNTEAFF.

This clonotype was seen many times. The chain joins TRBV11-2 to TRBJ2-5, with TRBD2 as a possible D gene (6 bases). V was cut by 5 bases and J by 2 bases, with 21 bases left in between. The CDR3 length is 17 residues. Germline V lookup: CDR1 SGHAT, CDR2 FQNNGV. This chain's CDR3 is CASSRQGLGVGQETQYF. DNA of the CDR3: TGTGCCAGCAGCCGCCAGGGACTGGGGGTGGGTCAAGAGACCCAGTACTTC. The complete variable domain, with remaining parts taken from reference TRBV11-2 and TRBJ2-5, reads EAGVAQSPRYKIIEKRQSVAFWCNPISGHATLYWYQQILGQGPKLLIQFQNNGVVDDSQLPKDRFSAERLKGVDSTLKIQPAKLEDSAVYLCASSRQGLGVGQETQYFGPGTRLLVL.

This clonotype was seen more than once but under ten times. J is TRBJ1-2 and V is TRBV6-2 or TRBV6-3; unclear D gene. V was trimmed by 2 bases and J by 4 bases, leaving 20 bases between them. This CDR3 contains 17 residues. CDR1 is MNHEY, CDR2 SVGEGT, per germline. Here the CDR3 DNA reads TGTGCCAGCAGTTACACCGAGATACCCGCCCCGGGCTATGGCTACACCTTC. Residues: CASSYTEIPAPGYGYTF.

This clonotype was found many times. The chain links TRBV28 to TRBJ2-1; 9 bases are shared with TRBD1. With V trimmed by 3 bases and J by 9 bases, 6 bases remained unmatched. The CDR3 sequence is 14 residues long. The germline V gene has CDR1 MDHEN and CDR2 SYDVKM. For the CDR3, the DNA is TGTGCCAGCAGTTTGGGACAGGGCCTCGGTGAGCAGTTCTTC. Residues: CASSLGQGLGEQFF.

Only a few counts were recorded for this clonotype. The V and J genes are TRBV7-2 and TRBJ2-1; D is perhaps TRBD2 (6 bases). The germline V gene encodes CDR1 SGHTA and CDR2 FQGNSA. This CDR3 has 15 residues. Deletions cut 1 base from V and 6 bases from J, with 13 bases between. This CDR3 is CASSLDTLALNEQFF. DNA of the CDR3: TGTGCCAGCAGCTTAGATACTCTAGCGCTCAATGAGCAGTTCTTC.

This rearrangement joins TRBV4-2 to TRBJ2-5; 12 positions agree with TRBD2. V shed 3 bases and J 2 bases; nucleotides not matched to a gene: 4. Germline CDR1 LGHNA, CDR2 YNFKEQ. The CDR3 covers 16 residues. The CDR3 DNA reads TGTGCCAGCAGCCATGGGACTAGCGGGCGACAAGAGACCCAGTACTTC. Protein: CASSHGTSGRQETQYF.

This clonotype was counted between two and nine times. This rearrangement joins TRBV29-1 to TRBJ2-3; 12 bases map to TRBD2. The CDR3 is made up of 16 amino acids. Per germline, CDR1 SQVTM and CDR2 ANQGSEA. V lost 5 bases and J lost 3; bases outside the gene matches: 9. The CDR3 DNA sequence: TGCAGCGTTATGGGAAGGGGACTAGCGGGTACAGATACGCAGTATTTT. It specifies CSVMGRGLAGTDTQYF.

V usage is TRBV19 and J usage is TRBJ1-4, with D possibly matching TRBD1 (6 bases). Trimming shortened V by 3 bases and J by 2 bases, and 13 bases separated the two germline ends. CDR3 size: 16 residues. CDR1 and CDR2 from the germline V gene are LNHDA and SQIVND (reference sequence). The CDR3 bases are TGTGCCAGTAGTATTTACGGGGGCGCGACTAATGAAAAACTGTTTTTT. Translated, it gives CASSIYGGATNEKLFF.

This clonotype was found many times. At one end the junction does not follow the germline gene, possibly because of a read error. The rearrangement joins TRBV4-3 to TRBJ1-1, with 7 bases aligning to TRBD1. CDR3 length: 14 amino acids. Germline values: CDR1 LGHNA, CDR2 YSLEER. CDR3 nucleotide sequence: TGCGCCAGCAGCCAAGAGACAGGGAACGCTGAAGCTTTCTTT. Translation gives CASSQETGNAEAFF.